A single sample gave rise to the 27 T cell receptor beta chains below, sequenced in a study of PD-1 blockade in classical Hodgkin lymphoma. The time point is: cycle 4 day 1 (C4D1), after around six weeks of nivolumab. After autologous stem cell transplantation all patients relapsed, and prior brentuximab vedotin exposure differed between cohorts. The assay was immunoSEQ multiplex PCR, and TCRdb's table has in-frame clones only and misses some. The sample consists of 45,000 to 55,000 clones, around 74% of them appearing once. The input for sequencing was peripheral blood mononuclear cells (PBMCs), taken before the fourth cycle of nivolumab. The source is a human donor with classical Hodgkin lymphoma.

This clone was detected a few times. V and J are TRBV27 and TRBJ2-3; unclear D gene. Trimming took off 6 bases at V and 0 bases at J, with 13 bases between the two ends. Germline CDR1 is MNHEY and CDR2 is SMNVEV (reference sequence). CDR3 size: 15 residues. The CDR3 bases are TGTGCCAGCAGCCGGACCTTGCTTAGCACAGATACGCAGTATTTT. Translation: CASSRTLLSTDTQYF.

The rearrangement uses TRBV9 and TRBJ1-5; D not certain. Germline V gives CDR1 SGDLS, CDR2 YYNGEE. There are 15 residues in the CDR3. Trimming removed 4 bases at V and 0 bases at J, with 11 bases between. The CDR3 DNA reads TGTGCCAGCAGCCGGGAGGGCTATAGCAATCAGCCCCAGCATTTT. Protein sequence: CASSREGYSNQPQHF. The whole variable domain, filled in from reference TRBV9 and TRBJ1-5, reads DSGVTQTPKHLITATGQRVTLRCSPRSGDLSVYWYQQSLDQGLQFLIQYYNGEERAKGNILERFSAQQFPDLHSELNLSSLELGDSALYFCASSREGYSNQPQHFGDGTRLSIL.

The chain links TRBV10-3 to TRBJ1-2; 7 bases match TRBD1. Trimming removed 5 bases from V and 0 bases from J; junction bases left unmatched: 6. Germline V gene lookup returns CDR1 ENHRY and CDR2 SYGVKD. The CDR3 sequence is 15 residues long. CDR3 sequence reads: CAISSTGAPNYGYTF. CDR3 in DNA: TGTGCCATCAGTTCAACAGGGGCCCCTAACTATGGCTACACCTTC.

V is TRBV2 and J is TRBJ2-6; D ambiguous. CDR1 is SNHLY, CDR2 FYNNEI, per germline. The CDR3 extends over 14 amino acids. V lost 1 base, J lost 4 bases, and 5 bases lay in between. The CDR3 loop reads CASSEVAGANVLTF. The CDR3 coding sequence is TGTGCCAGCAGTGAAGTGGCAGGGGCCAACGTCCTGACTTTC.

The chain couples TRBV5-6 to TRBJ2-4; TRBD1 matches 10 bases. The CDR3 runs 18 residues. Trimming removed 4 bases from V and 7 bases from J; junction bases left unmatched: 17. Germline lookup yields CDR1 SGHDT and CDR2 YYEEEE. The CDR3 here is CASSNPGQGPESLNIQYF. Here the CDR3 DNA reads TGTGCCAGCAGCAACCCGGGACAGGGGCCCGAAAGCTTGAACATTCAGTACTTC.

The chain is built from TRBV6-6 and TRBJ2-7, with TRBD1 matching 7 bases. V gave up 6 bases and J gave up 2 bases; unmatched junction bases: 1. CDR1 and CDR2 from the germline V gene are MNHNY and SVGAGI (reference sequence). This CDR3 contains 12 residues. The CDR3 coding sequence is TGTGCCAGCAGCGGGACAGCCTACGAGCAGTACTTC. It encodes CASSGTAYEQYF.

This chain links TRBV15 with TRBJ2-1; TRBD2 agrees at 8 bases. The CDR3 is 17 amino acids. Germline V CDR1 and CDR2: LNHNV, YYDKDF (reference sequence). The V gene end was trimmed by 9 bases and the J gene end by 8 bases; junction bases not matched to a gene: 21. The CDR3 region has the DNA TGTGCCACTTTGGACCGTCACACCGCGGGAGGACGCGATGAGCAGTTCTTC. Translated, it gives CATLDRHTAGGRDEQFF.

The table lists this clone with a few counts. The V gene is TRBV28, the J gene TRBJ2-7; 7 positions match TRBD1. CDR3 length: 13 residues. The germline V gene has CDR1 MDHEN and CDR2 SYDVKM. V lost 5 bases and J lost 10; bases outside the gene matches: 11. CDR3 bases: TGTGCCAGCAGTGACTCCGGGACAGCAGACCAGTACTTC. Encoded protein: CASSDSGTADQYF.

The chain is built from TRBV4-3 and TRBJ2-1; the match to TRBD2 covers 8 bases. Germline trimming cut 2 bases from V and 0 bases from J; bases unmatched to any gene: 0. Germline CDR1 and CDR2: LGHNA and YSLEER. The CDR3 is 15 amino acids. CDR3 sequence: CASSQTSGSYNEQFF. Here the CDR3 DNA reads TGCGCCAGCAGCCAAACTAGCGGCTCCTACAATGAGCAGTTCTTC.

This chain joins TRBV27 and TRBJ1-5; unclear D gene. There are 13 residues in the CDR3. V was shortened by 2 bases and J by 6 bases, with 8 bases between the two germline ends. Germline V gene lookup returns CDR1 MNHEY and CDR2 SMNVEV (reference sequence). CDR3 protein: CASSLQVFQPQHF. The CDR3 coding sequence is TGTGCCAGCAGTTTACAGGTGTTTCAGCCCCAGCATTTT.

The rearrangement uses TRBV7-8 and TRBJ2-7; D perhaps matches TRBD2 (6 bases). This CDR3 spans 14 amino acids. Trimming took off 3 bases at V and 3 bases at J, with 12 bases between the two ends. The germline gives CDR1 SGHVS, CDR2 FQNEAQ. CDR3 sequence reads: CASSFPSSVYEQYF. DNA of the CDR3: TGTGCCAGCAGCTTTCCTTCTAGCGTCTACGAGCAGTACTTC.

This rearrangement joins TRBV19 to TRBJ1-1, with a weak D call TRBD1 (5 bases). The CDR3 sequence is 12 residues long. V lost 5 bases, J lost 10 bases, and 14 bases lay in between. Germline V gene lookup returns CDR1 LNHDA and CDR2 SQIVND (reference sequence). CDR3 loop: CASSSSGRVAFF. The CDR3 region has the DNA TGTGCCAGTAGTTCCTCGGGACGGGTAGCTTTCTTT.

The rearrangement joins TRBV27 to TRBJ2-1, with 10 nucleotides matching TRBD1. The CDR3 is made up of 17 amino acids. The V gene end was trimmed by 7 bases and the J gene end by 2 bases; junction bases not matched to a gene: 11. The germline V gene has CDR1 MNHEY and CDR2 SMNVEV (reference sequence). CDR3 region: CASTLSTGTGAYNEQFF. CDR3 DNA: TGTGCCAGCACCCTATCCACCGGGACAGGGGCCTACAATGAGCAGTTCTTC.

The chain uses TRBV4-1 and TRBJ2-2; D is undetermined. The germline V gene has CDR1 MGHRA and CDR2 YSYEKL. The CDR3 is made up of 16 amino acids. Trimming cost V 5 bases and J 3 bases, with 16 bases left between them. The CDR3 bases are TGCGCCAGCAGCTACTCCCCCTGGGATGACACCGGGGAGCTGTTTTTT. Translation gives CASSYSPWDDTGELFF.

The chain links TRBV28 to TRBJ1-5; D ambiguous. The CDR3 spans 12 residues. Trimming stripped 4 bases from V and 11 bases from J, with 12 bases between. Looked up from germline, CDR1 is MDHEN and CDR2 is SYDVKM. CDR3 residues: CASSSNWEAQHF. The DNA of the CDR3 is TGTGCCAGCAGTTCCAACTGGGAGGCCCAGCATTTT.

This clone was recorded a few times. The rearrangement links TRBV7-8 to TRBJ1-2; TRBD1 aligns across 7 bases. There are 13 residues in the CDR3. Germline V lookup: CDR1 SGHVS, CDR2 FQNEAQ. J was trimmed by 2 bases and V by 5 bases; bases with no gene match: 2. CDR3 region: CASSPGQNYGYTF. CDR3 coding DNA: TGTGCCAGCAGCCCGGGACAGAACTATGGCTACACCTTC.

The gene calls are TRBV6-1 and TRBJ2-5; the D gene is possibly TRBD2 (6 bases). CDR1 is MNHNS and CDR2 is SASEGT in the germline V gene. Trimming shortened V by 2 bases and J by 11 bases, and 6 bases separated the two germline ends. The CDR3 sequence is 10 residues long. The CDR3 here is CASSEREQYF. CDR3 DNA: TGTGCCAGCAGTGAACGGGAGCAGTACTTC.

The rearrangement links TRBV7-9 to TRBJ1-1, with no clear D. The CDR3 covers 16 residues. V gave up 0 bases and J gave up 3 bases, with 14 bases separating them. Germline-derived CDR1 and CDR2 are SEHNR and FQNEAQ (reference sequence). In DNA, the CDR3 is TGTGCCAGCAGCTTAGCCAACAGAAGAGAGGACACTGAAGCTTTCTTT. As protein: CASSLANRREDTEAFF.

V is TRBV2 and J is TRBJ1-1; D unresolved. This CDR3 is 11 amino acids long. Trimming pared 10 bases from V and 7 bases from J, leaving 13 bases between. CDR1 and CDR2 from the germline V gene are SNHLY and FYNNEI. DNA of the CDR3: TGTGCCACCGGGCGGACGGATGAAGCTTTCTTT. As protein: CATGRTDEAFF.

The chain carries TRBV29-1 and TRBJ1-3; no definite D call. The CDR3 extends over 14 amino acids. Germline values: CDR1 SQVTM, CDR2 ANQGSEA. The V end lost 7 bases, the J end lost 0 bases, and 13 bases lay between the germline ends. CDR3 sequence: CSAYGPSSGNTIYF. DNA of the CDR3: TGCAGCGCTTATGGACCGAGCTCTGGAAACACCATATATTTT.

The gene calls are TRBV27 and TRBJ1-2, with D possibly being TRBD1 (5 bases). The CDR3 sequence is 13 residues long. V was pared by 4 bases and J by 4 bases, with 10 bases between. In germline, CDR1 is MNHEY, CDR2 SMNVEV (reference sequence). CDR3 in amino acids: CASSSGGGYGYTF. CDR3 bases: TGTGCCAGCAGTTCGGGGGGAGGCTATGGCTACACCTTC.

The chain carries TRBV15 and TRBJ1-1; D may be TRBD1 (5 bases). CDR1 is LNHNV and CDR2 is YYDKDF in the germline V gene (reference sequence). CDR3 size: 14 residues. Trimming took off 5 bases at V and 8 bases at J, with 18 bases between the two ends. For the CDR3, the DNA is TGTGCCACCAGCCGTTCCGCAGGGATTTGGGAAGCTTTCTTT. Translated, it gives CATSRSAGIWEAFF.

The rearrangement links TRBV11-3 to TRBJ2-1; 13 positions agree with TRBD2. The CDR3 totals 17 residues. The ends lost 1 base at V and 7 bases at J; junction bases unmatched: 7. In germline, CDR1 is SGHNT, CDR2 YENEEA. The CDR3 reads CASSLVGTSGMVNEQFF. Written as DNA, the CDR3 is TGTGCCAGCAGCTTAGTTGGGACTAGCGGGATGGTGAATGAGCAGTTCTTC.

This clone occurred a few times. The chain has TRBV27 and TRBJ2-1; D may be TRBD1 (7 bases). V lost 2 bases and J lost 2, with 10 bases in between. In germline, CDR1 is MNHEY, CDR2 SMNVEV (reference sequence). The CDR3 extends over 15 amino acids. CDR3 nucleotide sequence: TGTGCCAGCAGTTTAGGAGGGGGCCCCTACAATGAGCAGTTCTTC. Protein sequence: CASSLGGGPYNEQFF.

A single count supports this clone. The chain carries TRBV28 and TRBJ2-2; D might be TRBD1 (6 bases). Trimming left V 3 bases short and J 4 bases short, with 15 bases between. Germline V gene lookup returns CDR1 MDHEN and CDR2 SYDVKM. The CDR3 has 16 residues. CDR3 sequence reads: CASSFSPTGLTGELFF. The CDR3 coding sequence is TGTGCCAGCAGTTTCTCGCCCACAGGGCTCACCGGGGAGCTGTTTTTT.

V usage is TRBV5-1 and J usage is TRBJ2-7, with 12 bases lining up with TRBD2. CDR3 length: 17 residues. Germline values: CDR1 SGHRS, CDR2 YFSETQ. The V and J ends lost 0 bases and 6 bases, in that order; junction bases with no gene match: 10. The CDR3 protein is CASSLGALAGGPGEQYF. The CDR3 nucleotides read TGCGCCAGCAGCTTGGGTGCTCTAGCGGGAGGGCCAGGCGAGCAGTACTTC.

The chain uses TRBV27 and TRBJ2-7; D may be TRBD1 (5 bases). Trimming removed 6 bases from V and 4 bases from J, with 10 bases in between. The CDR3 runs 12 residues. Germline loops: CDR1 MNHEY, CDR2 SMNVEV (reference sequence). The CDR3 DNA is TGTGCCAGCAGAAGTCAGGGTTACGAGCAGTACTTC. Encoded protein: CASRSQGYEQYF.